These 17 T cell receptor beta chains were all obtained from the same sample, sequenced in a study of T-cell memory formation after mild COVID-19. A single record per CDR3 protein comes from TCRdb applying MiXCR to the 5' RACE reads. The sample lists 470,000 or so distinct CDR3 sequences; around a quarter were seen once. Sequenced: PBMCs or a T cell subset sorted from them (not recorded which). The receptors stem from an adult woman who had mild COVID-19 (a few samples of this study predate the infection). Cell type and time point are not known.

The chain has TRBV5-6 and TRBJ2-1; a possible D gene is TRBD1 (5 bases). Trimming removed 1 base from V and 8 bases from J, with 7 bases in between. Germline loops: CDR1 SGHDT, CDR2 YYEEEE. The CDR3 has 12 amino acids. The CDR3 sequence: CASSLIRDEQFF. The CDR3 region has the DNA TGTGCCAGCAGCTTGATCAGGGATGAGCAGTTCTTC.

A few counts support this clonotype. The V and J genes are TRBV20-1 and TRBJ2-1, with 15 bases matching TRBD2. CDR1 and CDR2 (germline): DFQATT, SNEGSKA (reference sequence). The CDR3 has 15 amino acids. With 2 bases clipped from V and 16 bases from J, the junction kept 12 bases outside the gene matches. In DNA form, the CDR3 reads TGCAGTGCTAGATCCGGGACTAGCGGGGGGACCGGGTATTTCTTC. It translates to CSARSGTSGGTGYFF.

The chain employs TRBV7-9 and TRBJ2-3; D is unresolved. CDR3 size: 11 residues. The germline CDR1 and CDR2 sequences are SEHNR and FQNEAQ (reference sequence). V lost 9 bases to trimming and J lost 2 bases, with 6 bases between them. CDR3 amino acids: CASVITDTQYF. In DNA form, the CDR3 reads TGTGCCAGTGTAATCACAGATACGCAGTATTTT.

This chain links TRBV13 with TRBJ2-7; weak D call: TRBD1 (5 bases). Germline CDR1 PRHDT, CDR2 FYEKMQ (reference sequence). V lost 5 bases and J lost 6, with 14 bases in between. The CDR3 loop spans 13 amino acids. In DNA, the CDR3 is TGTGCCAGCAGCCCCCAGGGCTTTCGCGAGCAGTACTTC. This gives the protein CASSPQGFREQYF.

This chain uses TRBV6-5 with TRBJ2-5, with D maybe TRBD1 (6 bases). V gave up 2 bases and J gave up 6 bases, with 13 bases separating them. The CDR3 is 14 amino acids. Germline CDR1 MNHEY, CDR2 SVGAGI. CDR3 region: CASSYAGGAQTQYF. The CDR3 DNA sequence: TGTGCCAGCAGTTACGCTGGGGGCGCACAGACCCAGTACTTC.

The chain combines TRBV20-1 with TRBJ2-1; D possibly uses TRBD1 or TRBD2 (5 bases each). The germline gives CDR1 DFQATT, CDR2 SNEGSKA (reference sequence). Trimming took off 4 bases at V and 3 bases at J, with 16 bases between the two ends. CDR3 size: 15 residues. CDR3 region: CSATPGQEFYNEQFF. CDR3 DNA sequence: TGCAGTGCTACTCCGGGGCAGGAGTTCTACAATGAGCAGTTCTTC.

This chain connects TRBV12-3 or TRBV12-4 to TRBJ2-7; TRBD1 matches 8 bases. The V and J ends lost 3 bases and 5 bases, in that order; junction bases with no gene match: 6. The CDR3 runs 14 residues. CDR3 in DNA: TGTGCCAGCAGTTTCTCGCAGGGGGCCGACGAGCAGTACTTC. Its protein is CASSFSQGADEQYF.

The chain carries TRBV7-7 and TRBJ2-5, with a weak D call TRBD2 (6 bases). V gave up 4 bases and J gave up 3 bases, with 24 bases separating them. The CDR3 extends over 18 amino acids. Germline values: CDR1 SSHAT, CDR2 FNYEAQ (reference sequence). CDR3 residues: CASSSMSVREGRKETQYF. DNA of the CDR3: TGTGCCAGCAGCTCTATGTCCGTAAGGGAAGGGAGGAAAGAGACCCAGTACTTC.

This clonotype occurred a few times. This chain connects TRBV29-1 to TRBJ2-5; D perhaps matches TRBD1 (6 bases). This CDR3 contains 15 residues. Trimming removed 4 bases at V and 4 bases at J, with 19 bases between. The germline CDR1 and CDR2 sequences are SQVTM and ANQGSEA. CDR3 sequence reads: CSVALDSLLLETQYF. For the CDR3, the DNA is TGCAGCGTTGCCCTGGACAGCTTACTTTTAGAGACCCAGTACTTC.

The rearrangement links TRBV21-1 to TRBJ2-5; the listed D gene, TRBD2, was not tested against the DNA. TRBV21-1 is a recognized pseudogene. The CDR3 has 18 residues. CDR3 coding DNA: TGTGCCAGCAGCAAAGATGAGACTAGCGGGAGTCGTCAAGAGACCCAGTACTTC. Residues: CASSKDETSGSRQETQYF.

In DNA form, the CDR3 reads TGTGCCAGCAGTTACTTCCGGGAACTGGGACTAGCGGGGACCTTTTGGTACCAAGAGACCCAGTACTTC. This sequence encodes CASSYFRELGLAGTFWYQETQYF. This rearrangement joins TRBV6-7 to TRBJ2-5; TRBD2 aligns across 13 bases. TRBV6-7 is assigned to the ORF class and has an uncertain function. V dropped 1 base and J dropped 0; count of bases not matched to a gene: 20. CDR3 length equals 23 residues.

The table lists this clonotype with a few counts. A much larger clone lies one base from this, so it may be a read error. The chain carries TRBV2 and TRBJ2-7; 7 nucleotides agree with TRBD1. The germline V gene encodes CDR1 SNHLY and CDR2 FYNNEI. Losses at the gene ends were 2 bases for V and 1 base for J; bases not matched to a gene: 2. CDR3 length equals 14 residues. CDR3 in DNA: TGTGCCAGCAGTGAACAGGGGGTATCCTACGAGCAGTACTTC. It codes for CASSEQGVSYEQYF.

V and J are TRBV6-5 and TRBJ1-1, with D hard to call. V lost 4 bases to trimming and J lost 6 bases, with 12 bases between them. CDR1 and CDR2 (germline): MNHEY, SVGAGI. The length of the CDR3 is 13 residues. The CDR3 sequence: CASSFITDAEAFF. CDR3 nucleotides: TGTGCCAGCAGTTTCATCACGGACGCTGAAGCTTTCTTT.

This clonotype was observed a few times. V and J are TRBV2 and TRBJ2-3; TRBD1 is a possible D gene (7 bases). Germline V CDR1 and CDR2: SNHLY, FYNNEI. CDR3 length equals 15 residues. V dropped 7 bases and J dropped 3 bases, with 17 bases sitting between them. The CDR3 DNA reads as TGTGCCAGCACAACTCAGGGGGGTGCGACAGATACGCAGTATTTT. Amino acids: CASTTQGGATDTQYF. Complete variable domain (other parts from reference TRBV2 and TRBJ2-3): EPEVTQTPSHQVTQMGQEVILRCVPISNHLYFYWYRQILGQKVEFLVSFYNNEISEKSEIFDDQFSVERPDGSNFTLKIRSTKLEDSAMYFCASTTQGGATDTQYFGPGTRLTVL.

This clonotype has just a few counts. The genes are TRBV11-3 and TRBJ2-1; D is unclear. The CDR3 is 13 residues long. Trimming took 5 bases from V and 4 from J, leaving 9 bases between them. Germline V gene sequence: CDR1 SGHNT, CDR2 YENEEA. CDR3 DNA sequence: TGTGCCAGCAGCGCAGGAGAATACAATGAGCAGTTCTTC. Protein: CASSAGEYNEQFF.

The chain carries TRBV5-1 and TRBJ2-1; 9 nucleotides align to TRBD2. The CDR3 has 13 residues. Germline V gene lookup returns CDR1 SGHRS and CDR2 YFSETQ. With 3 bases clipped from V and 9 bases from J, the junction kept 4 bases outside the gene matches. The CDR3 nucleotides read TGCGCCAGCAGCTGGGGGACTAGCACTGAGCAGTTCTTC. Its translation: CASSWGTSTEQFF.

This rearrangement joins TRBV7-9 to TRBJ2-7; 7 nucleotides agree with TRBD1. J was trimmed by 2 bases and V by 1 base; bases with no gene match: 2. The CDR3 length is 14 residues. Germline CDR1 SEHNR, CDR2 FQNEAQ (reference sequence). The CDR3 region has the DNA TGTGCCAGCAGCTTAGTACAGGGGCCCTACGAGCAGTACTTC. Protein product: CASSLVQGPYEQYF.